This TCR beta chain stems from a study of T-cell reconstitution after alpha-beta-depleted transplantation in children (dated by TCRdb to 2016 to 2017). Regarding the study in general: T-cell immune reconstitution after TCRalphabeta/CD19-depleted allogeneic hematopoietic cell transplantation in children was quantitatively tracked in the study by means of TCR repertoire profiling.

Libraries came from PCR. The reads were generated on an Illumina HiSeq 2500. To normalize quantification of the TCRbeta repertoire, the TCR libraries were built with molecular barcoding that relied on unique molecular identifiers. TCRdb took the public reads, trimmed them with fastp at Q25, ran MiXCR for clone calling and kept in-frame beta chains. Rows merge per CDR3 protein into single entries with the most common DNA and genes. This sample holds about 540,000 distinct CDR3 sequences; roughly 18% were observed only once. Together, the top ten hold about 3.1% of the sample. The CDR3, cysteine through phenylalanine, is 15 amino acids long. The read is trimmed to its CDR3 DNA, 45 bases read in frame from base 1. The germline V gene gives CDR1 as MNHEY and CDR2 as SVGAGI. The junction shows trimming of 2 bases on V and 0 bases on J, and the gene matches do not reach 2 bases of it. This clonotype has more than one count but fewer than ten. No cognate antigen has been identified for it. No per-base quality is available; no much larger clone lies one base away.

The sample consisted of PBMCs from the stem cell graft donor, taken from the stem cell graft. This TCR was sampled from a human donor who donated a stem cell graft to a child with acute lymphoblastic leukemia. Rearrangement joined TRBV6-5 to TRBJ1-1, with 8 middle bases fitting TRBD1. The encoded CDR3 is CASSYGDRMNTEAFF. The DNA sequence is as follows: TGTGCCAGCAGTTACGGGGACAGGATGAACACTGAAGCTTTCTTT.